These 20 T cell receptor beta chains share one sample of origin, sequenced in a study of OX40 agonist ivuxolimab in advanced cancers. Profiling relied on immunoSEQ multiplex PCR, and the TCRdb table lists in-frame clones only, not all of them. The sample records roughly 100,000 clones, around nine tenths being singletons. Specimen: CD4+ or CD8+ T cells sorted from blood, collected in a trial of the OX40 agonist ivuxolimab. The receptors stem from an adult with an advanced solid tumor such as melanoma, head and neck, liver or kidney cancer.

This clone was found once. The rearrangement joins TRBV7-9 to TRBJ2-7; TRBD1 aligns across 11 bases. Germline assignment: CDR1 SEHNR and CDR2 FQNEAQ (reference sequence). This CDR3 region has 15 residues. The V segment lost 4 bases and the J segment 4 bases; nucleotides outside the gene matches: 6. The CDR3 DNA follows: TGTGCCAGCAGCTCCCGGGGACAGGGGGTTTACGAGCAGTACTTC. This translates into CASSSRGQGVYEQYF.

The chain has TRBV27 and TRBJ2-1, with unresolved D. The CDR3 length is 13 residues. Trimming left V 11 bases short and J 3 bases short, with 14 bases between. Germline loops: CDR1 MNHEY, CDR2 SMNVEV (reference sequence). In nucleotides, the CDR3 is TGTGCCTGTAAAATGGTGGGCTACAATGAGCAGTTCTTC. Translation gives CACKMVGYNEQFF.

The V call is TRBV7-2, the J call TRBJ1-1; 7 positions match TRBD1. Germline trimming cut 6 bases from V and 4 bases from J; bases unmatched to any gene: 8. Per germline, CDR1 SGHTA and CDR2 FQGNSA. This CDR3 has 14 residues. The CDR3 region has the DNA TGTGCCAGCAGACCCAGGGGGTTTGCCACTGAAGCTTTCTTT. It encodes CASRPRGFATEAFF.

V gene TRBV6-1 combines with J gene TRBJ2-5, with 9 positions matching TRBD1. The CDR3 runs to 14 residues. The J segment lost 3 bases and the V segment lost 3 bases, leaving 2 bases of the junction unmatched. The germline CDR1 and CDR2 sequences are MNHNS and SASEGT. The CDR3 here is CASSETGGKETQYF. CDR3 coding DNA: TGTGCCAGCAGTGAGACAGGGGGAAAAGAGACCCAGTACTTC.

V is TRBV30 and J is TRBJ2-7; D is ambiguous. CDR3 size: 16 residues. The ends were cut back, 4 bases at V and 0 bases at J, with 19 bases in the middle. Per the germline V gene, CDR1 is GTSNPN and CDR2 is SVGIG (reference sequence). For the CDR3, the DNA is TGTGCCTGGACCCCCGGTGGCACCCGTTCCTCCTACGAGCAGTACTTC. Protein sequence: CAWTPGGTRSSYEQYF.

This chain joins TRBV7-2 and TRBJ1-2; possibly TRBD1 for D (6 bases). V was trimmed by 1 base and J by 0 bases, leaving 12 bases between them. The CDR3 is made up of 16 amino acids. Germline lookup yields CDR1 SGHTA and CDR2 FQGNSA. DNA for the CDR3: TGTGCCAGCAGCTTAGGCGGGGGCGCGTCTAACTATGGCTACACCTTC. Encoded protein: CASSLGGGASNYGYTF.

The rearrangement uses TRBV11-2 and TRBJ2-7, with D tentatively TRBD1 (6 bases). Germline V gives CDR1 SGHAT, CDR2 FQNNGV. Trimming stripped 0 bases from V and 2 bases from J, with 11 bases between. This CDR3 is built from 15 residues. This chain's CDR3 is CASSLEEQGPYEQYF. CDR3 sequence (DNA): TGTGCCAGCAGCTTAGAAGAACAGGGACCCTACGAGCAGTACTTC.

This chain joins TRBV7-2 and TRBJ1-5; 7 bases fit TRBD1. The CDR3 spans 15 residues. V shed 3 bases, J shed 4 bases, and the junction held 6 bases outside the gene matches. From germline, CDR1 is SGHTA and CDR2 FQGNSA. The CDR3 DNA reads as TGTGCCAGCAGCTTTTGGGACAGCTCAAATCAGCCCCAGCATTTT. Translating gives CASSFWDSSNQPQHF. The whole variable domain, filled in from reference TRBV7-2 and TRBJ1-5, reads GAGVSQSPSNKVTEKGKDVELRCDPISGHTALYWYRQSLGQGLEFLIYFQGNSAPDKSGLPSDRFSAERTGGSVSTLTIQRTQQEDSAVYLCASSFWDSSNQPQHFGDGTRLSIL.

The chain employs TRBV4-1 and TRBJ2-6; D ambiguous. Germline-derived CDR1 and CDR2 are MGHRA and YSYEKL. The CDR3 spans 18 residues. V lost 0 bases and J 0 bases, leaving 12 bases between the germline ends. The CDR3 loop is CASSQEGSAHSGANVLTF. For the CDR3, the DNA is TGCGCCAGCAGCCAAGAAGGAAGCGCGCACTCTGGGGCCAACGTCCTGACTTTC.

On this clone itself: Within the sample, other DNA sequences also encode this same CDR3. The V and J genes are TRBV30 and TRBJ1-2, with 9 bases identical to TRBD1. The CDR3 is made up of 13 amino acids. Trimming took 1 base from V and 8 from J; bases not matched to a gene: 5. The V gene's germline CDR1 is GTSNPN and CDR2 SVGIG (reference sequence). DNA for the CDR3: TGTGCCTGGAGTGACAGGGGGCGTGGGGGCTACACCTTC. Protein product: CAWSDRGRGGYTF.

This clone was picked up one time. The chain recombines TRBV7-2 with TRBJ1-6, with D perhaps matching TRBD1 (6 bases). Looked up from germline, CDR1 is SGHTA and CDR2 is FQGNSA. The V and J ends lost 0 bases and 1 base respectively, with 7 bases between them. This CDR3 is built from 16 residues. CDR3 sequence (DNA): TGTGCCAGCAGCTTAGCAGGGGGGTCCTATAATTCACCCCTCCACTTT. Translating it yields CASSLAGGSYNSPLHF. The whole variable domain, remainder taken from reference TRBV7-2 and TRBJ1-6, is GAGVSQSPSNKVTEKGKDVELRCDPISGHTALYWYRQSLGQGLEFLIYFQGNSAPDKSGLPSDRFSAERTGGSVSTLTIQRTQQEDSAVYLCASSLAGGSYNSPLHFGNGTRLTVT.

The chain is built from TRBV11-2 and TRBJ1-1; TRBD1 might be the D (6 bases). Trimming pared 3 bases from V and 4 bases from J, leaving 15 bases between. Germline V gene data show CDR1 as SGHAT and CDR2 as FQNNGV. The CDR3 sequence is 15 residues long. CDR3 in DNA: TGTGCCAGCAGCTTCCTGACAGGTGGGCGCACTGAAGCTTTCTTT. Amino acid sequence: CASSFLTGGRTEAFF.

The genes are TRBV5-1 and TRBJ2-3; TRBD1 matches 7 bases. The V and J ends lost 2 bases and 1 base, in that order; junction bases with no gene match: 4. Germline V CDR1 and CDR2: SGHRS, YFSETQ. CDR3 size: 15 residues. In DNA form, the CDR3 reads TGCGCCAGCAGCTTCGAGGGGACAGGCACAGATACGCAGTATTTT. Its protein product is CASSFEGTGTDTQYF.

The CDR3 DNA reads as TGTGCCAGCCGGCCCGGCTGGAGAGGGGACGAGCAGTACTTC. Translated: CASRPGWRGDEQYF. The chain joins TRBV28 to TRBJ2-7; D assignment may be TRBD1 or TRBD2 (5 bases each). CDR1 MDHEN and CDR2 SYDVKM come from the germline V gene. The germline V and J ends were trimmed by 8 bases and 5 bases, with 19 bases remaining between them. The CDR3 covers 14 residues.

The V and J genes are TRBV11-1 and TRBJ2-7; perhaps TRBD1 as D (5 bases). The CDR3 sequence is 14 residues long. Germline V gives CDR1 SGHAT, CDR2 FQDESV (reference sequence). V dropped 5 bases and J dropped 2 bases, with 13 bases sitting between them. The CDR3 DNA reads as TGTGCCAGCAGCCTCGACAGAATGGCCTACGAGCAGTACTTC. Protein product: CASSLDRMAYEQYF.

The chain uses TRBV4-3 and TRBJ1-2, with 9 positions matching TRBD1. The V gene's germline CDR1 is LGHNA and CDR2 YSLEER. Trimming at V came to 1 base and at J to 5 bases, leaving 5 bases not matched to a gene. This CDR3 comprises 15 residues. The CDR3 protein is CASSQGLQGAYGYTF. CDR3 nucleotides: TGCGCCAGCAGCCAAGGACTACAGGGGGCGTATGGCTACACCTTC.

V is TRBV11-2 and J is TRBJ2-5; tentatively, D is TRBD2 (7 bases). Trimming took off 1 base at V and 5 bases at J, with 14 bases between the two ends. This CDR3 contains 15 residues. Per germline, CDR1 SGHAT and CDR2 FQNNGV. CDR3 residues: CASSLGGGAWETQYF. CDR3 DNA sequence: TGTGCCAGCAGCTTAGGAGGGGGGGCGTGGGAGACCCAGTACTTC.

This chain links TRBV6-1 with TRBJ1-2; 7 positions match TRBD1. CDR3 length: 13 amino acids. Looked up from germline, CDR1 is MNHNS and CDR2 is SASEGT. After removal of 5 bases from V and 2 bases from J, the junction contained 2 bases not matched to a gene. CDR3 amino acids: CASSSGGNYGYTF. Written as DNA, the CDR3 is TGTGCCAGCAGTTCAGGGGGGAACTATGGCTACACCTTC.

This sequence joins TRBV11-2 and TRBJ2-3; D unclear. Trimming removed 5 bases from V and 1 base from J, with 10 bases in between. The germline CDR1 and CDR2 sequences are SGHAT and FQNNGV. The CDR3 is 14 residues long. The DNA for the CDR3 is TGTGCCAGCAGCCCCCCCGAGGGCACAGATACGCAGTATTTT. Protein product: CASSPPEGTDTQYF. The full variable domain, its missing parts supplied by reference TRBV11-2 and TRBJ2-3, is EAGVAQSPRYKIIEKRQSVAFWCNPISGHATLYWYQQILGQGPKLLIQFQNNGVVDDSQLPKDRFSAERLKGVDSTLKIQPAKLEDSAVYLCASSPPEGTDTQYFGPGTRLTVL.

The V gene is TRBV4-3, the J gene TRBJ2-1; possibly TRBD2 for D (7 bases). CDR1 LGHNA and CDR2 YSLEER come from the germline V gene. The CDR3 runs to 15 residues. Trimming left V 1 base short and J 3 bases short, with 10 bases between. The CDR3 nucleotides are TGCGCCAGCAGCCAAGCGGGGGGCCTCTACAATGAGCAGTTCTTC. Translated, it gives CASSQAGGLYNEQFF.